This TCR beta chain was observed in a study of CD8+ T cells in alopecia areata. Sequencing relied on a cDNA template that was reverse transcribed from extracted RNA. Libraries were prepared by immunoSEQ multiplex PCR; TCRdb keeps only in-frame clonotypes and omits some of them. This table holds over 95,000 clones, roughly three fifths found once. Trimming removed 7 bases from V and 3 bases from J; junction bases left unmatched: 3. The CDR3 spans 12 residues. Germline-derived CDR1 and CDR2 are SQVTM and ANQGSEA. Treatment in this sample: oral pan-JAK inhibitor, 5-10 mg twice daily. This material consisted of CD4+ T cells sorted from blood, taken at week 24, from a patient treated with tofacitinib. This TCR derives from a human donor with alopecia areata. J is TRBJ2-7 and V is TRBV29-1; 10 bases are shared with TRBD2. CDR3 protein: CSAAGGSYEQYF. CDR3 DNA sequence: TGCAGCGCAGCGGGGGGGAGCTACGAGCAGTACTTC.